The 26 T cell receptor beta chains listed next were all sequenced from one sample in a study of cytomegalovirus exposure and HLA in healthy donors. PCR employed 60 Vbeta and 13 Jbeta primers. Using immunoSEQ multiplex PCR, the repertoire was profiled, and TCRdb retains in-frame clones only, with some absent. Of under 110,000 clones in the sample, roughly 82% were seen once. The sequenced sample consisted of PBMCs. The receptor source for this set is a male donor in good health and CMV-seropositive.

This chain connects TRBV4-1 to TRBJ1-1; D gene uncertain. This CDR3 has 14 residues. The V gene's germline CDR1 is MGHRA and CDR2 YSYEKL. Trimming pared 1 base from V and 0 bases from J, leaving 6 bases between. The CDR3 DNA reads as TGCGCCAGCAGCCAAGTCACGGTGAACACTGAAGCTTTCTTT. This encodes CASSQVTVNTEAFF.

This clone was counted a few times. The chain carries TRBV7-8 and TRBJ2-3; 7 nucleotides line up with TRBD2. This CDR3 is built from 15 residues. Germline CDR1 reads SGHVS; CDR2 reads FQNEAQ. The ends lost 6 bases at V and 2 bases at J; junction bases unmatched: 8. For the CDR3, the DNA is TGTGCCAGCAGTCGCGGGAGAACGTTCACAGATACGCAGTATTTT. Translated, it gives CASSRGRTFTDTQYF.

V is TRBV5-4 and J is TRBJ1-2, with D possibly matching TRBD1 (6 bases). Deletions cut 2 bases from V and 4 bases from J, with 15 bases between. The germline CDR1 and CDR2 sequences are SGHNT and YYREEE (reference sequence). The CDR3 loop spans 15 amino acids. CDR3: CASSFGQPDLYGYTF. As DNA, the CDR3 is TGTGCCAGCAGCTTCGGACAGCCGGACCTCTATGGCTACACCTTC.

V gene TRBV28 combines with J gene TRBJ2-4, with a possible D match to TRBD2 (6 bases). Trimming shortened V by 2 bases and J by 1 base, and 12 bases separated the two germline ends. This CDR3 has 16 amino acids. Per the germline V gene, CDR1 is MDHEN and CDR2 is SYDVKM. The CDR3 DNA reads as TGTGCCAGCAGTTTAAACGGGAGCGGCGCCAAAAACATTCAGTACTTC. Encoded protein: CASSLNGSGAKNIQYF.

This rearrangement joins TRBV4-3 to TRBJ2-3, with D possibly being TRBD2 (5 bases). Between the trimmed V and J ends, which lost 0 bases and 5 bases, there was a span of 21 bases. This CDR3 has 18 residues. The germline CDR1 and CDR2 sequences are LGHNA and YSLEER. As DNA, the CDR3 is TGCGCCAGCAGCCAAGATTCCCTAGTCGAGAGAGGAGGAGATACGCAGTATTTT. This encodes CASSQDSLVERGGDTQYF.

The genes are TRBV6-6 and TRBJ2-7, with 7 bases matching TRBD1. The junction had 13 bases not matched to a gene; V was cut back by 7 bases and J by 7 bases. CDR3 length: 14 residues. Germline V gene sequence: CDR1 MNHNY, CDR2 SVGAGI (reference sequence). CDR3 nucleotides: TGTGCCAGCAAAGCCGGGACAGAAGTTAGGGAGCAGTACTTC. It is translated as CASKAGTEVREQYF.

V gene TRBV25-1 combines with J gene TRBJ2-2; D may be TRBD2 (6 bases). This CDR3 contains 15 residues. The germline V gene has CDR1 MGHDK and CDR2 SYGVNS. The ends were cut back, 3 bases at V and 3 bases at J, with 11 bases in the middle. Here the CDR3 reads CASSDGAGHTGELFF. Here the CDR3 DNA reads TGTGCCAGCAGTGACGGTGCGGGACACACCGGGGAGCTGTTTTTT.

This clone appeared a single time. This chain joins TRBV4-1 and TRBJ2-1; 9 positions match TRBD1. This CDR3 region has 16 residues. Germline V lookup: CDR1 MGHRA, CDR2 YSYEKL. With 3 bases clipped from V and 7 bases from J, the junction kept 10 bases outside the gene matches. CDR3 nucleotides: TGCGCCAGCAGCCAGCTACCGGGACAGGGTACAAATGAGCAGTTCTTC. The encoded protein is CASSQLPGQGTNEQFF.

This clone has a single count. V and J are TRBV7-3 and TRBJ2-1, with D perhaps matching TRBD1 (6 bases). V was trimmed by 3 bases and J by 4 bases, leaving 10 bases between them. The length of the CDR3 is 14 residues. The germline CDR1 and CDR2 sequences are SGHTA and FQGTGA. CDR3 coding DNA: TGTGCCAGCAGCTTGGGGGCGGGTTACAATGAGCAGTTCTTC. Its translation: CASSLGAGYNEQFF.

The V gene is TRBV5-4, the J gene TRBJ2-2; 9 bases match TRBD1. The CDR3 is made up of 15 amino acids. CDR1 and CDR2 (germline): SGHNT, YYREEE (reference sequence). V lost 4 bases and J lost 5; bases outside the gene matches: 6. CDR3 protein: CASSPPGQGTGELFF. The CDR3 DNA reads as TGTGCCAGCAGCCCACCGGGACAGGGAACCGGGGAGCTGTTTTTT.

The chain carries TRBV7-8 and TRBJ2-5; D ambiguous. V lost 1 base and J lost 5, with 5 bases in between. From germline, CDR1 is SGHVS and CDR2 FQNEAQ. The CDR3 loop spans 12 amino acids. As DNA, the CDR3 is TGTGCCAGCAGCTTAGTCGGGGAGACCCAGTACTTC. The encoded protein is CASSLVGETQYF. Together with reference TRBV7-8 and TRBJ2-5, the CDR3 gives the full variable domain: GAGVSQSPRYKVAKRGQDVALRCDPISGHVSLFWYQQALGQGPEFLTYFQNEAQLDKSGLPSDRFFAERPEGSVSTLKIQRTQQEDSAVYLCASSLVGETQYFGPGTRLLVL.

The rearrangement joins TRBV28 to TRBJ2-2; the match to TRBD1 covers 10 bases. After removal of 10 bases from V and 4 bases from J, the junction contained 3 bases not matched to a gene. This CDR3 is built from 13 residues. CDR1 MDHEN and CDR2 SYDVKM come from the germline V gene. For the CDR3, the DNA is TGTGCCAACGGACAGGGGGGCACCGGGGAGCTGTTTTTT. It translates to CANGQGGTGELFF.

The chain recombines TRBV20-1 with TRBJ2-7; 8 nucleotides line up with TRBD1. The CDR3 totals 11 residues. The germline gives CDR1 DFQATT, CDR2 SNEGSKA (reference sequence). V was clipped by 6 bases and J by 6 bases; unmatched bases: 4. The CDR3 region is CSAQDRGEQYF. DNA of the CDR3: TGCAGTGCCCAAGACAGGGGCGAGCAGTACTTC.

This CDR3 is CASSLSQENRGRANQPQHF. CDR3 in DNA: TGTGCCAGCAGCTTAAGCCAAGAGAACAGGGGTAGGGCCAATCAGCCCCAGCATTTT. The chain links TRBV5-6 to TRBJ1-5; 7 bases align to TRBD1. Germline values: CDR1 SGHDT, CDR2 YYEEEE. CDR3 size: 19 residues. The V and J ends lost 2 bases and 3 bases, in that order; junction bases with no gene match: 17.

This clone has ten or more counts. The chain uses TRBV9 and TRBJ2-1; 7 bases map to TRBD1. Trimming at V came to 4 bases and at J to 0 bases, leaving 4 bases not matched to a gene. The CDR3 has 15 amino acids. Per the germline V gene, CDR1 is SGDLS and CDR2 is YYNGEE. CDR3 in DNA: TGTGCCAGCAGCTCACAGGGGAACTCCTACAATGAGCAGTTCTTC. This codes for CASSSQGNSYNEQFF.

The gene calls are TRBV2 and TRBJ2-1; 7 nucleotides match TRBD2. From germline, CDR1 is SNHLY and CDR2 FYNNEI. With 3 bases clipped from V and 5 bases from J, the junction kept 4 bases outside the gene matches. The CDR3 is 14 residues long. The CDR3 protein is CASSDGGSNNEQFF. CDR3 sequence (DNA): TGTGCCAGCAGTGATGGCGGGAGTAACAATGAGCAGTTCTTC.

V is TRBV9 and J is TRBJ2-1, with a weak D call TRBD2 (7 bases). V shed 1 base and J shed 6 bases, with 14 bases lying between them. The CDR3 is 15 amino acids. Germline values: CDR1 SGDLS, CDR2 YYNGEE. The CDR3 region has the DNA TGTGCCAGCAGCGTATACGGGGGGCGCGCCAATGAGCAGTTCTTC. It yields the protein CASSVYGGRANEQFF.

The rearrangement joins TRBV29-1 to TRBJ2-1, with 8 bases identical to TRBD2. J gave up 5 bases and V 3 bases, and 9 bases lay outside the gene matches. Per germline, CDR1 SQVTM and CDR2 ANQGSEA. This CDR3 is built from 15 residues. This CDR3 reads CSVDSAGEPNNEQFF. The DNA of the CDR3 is TGCAGCGTTGACTCAGCGGGAGAACCCAACAATGAGCAGTTCTTC.

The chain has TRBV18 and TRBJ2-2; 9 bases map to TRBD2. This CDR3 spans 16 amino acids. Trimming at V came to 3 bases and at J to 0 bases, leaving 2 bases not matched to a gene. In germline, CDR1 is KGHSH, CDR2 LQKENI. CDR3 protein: CASSPRTSANTGELFF. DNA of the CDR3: TGTGCCAGCTCACCCCGGACTAGCGCGAACACCGGGGAGCTGTTTTTT.

CDR3 sequence reads: CASSSSRLAGTYEQYF. CDR3 sequence (DNA): TGTGCCAGCAGCTCCTCCAGACTAGCGGGCACCTACGAGCAGTACTTC. This sequence joins TRBV7-2 and TRBJ2-7; 10 nucleotides line up with TRBD2. Germline V gene data show CDR1 as SGHTA and CDR2 as FQGNSA. This CDR3 contains 16 residues. Trimming took 4 bases from V and 2 from J; bases not matched to a gene: 8.

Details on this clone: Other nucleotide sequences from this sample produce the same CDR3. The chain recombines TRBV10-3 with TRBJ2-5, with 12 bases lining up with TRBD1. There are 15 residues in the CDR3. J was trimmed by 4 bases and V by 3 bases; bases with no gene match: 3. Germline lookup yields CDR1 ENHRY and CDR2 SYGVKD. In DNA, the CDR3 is TGTGCCATCAGTGAAGGGACAGGGGGCTTAGAGACCCAGTACTTC. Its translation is CAISEGTGGLETQYF.

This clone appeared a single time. This CDR3 is CASSLDRALSYNEQFF. The CDR3 nucleotides read TGTGCCAGCAGTTTAGACAGGGCCCTCTCCTACAATGAGCAGTTCTTC. This chain links TRBV6-5 with TRBJ2-1; 7 bases map to TRBD1. With V trimmed by 4 bases and J by 0 bases, 6 bases remained unmatched. The CDR3 contains 16 residues. In germline, CDR1 is MNHEY, CDR2 SVGAGI.

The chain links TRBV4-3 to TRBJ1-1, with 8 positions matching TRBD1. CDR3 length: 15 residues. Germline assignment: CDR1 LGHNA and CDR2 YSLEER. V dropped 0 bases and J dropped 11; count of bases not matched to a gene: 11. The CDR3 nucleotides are TGCGCCAGCAGCCAAGAATCGACAGGGGTTGGCGTGGCTTTCTTT. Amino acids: CASSQESTGVGVAFF.

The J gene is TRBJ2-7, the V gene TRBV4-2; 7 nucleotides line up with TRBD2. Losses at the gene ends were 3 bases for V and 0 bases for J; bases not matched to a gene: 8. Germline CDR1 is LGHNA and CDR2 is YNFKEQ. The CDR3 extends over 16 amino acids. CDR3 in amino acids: CASSHEAGSSSYEQYF. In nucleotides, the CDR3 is TGTGCCAGCAGCCACGAAGCGGGATCAAGCTCCTACGAGCAGTACTTC.

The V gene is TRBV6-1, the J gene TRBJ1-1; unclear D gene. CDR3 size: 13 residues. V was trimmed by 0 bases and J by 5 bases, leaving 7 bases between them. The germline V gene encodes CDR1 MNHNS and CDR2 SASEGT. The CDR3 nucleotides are TGTGCCAGCAGTGAAGCCGGGATAACTGAAGCTTTCTTT. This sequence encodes CASSEAGITEAFF.

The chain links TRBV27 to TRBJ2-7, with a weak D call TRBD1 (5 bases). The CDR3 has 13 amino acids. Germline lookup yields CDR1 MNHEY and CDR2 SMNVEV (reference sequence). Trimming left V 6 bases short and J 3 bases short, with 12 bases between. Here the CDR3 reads CASSPRDNYEQYF. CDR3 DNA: TGTGCCAGCAGCCCCAGGGATAACTACGAGCAGTACTTC.